Here is one TCR beta chain with its context. Antigen unknown. The CDR3 consists of 15 residues. With 4 bases removed from V and 4 bases from J, the gap between germline ends came to 16 bases. Germline-derived CDR1 and CDR2 are SGDLS and YYNGEE. This entry belongs to a study of shared clonotypes between healthy human individuals. For sorted subsets, roughly 200 ng DNA per replicate equaled 30,000 or so T cell genomes. Some clones are missing from TCRdb's copy, which holds only in-frame ones; the method was immunoSEQ multiplex PCR. The data show roughly 1.5 million clones, 95% to 99% seen once. Whole-study results and caveats: Across a handful of donors, naive CD4 shared 5% to 6%, naive CD8 more than 3%, memory CD4 about 2.4%, memory CD8 around 0.36%. Depth was large, yet rarefaction showed that sorted-subset sequencing was incomplete.

The V call is TRBV9, the J call TRBJ2-3; D may be TRBD1 or TRBD2 (6 bases each). This receptor was taken from a man aged 30 to 45 in good health. The specimen sequenced was naive CD4+ T cells sorted from blood. Subset denoted: CD45RA+ positively selected. The CDR3 region is CASSPVGGAADTQYF. CDR3 in DNA: TGTGCCAGCAGCCCCGTGGGGGGCGCCGCAGATACGCAGTATTTT.